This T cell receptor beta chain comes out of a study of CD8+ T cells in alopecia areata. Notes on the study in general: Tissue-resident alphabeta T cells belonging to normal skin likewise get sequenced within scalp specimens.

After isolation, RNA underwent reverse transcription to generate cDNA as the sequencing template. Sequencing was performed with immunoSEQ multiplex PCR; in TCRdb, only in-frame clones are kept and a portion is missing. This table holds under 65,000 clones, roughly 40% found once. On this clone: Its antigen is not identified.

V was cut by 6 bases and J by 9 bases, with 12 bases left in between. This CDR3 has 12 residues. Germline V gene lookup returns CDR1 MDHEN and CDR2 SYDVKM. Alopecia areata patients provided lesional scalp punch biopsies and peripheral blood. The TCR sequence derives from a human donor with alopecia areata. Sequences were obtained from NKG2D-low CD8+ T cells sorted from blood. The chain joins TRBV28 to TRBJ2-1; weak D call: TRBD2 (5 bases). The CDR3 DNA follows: TGTGCCAGCAGATTCCCCCGGGGTGAGCAGTTCTTC. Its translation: CASRFPRGEQFF.